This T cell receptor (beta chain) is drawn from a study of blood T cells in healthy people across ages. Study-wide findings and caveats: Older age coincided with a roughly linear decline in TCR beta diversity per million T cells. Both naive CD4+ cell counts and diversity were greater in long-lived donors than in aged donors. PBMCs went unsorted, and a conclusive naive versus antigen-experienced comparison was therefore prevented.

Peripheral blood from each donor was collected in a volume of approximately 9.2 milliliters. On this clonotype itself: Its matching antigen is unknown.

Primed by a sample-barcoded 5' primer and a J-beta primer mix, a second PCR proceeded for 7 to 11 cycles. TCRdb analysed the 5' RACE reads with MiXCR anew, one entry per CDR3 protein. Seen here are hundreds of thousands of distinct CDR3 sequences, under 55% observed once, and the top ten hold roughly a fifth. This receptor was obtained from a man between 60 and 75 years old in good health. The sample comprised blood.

CDR3 DNA sequence: TGCAGTGCTAGCCCTAGCCCCTACAATGAGCAGTTCTTC. Translation gives CSASPSPYNEQFF. The rearrangement uses TRBV20-1 and TRBJ2-1; maybe TRBD2 (5 bases). The CDR3 runs 13 residues. Germline-derived CDR1 and CDR2 are DFQATT and SNEGSKA (reference sequence). V was shortened by 3 bases and J by 2 bases, with 8 bases between the two germline ends.